This is a list of T cell receptor beta chains from one sample in a study of shared T cell receptors in the human thymus. Profiled with immunoSEQ multiplex PCR; TCRdb holds only in-frame clones, not every one. The data contain about 660,000 clones, roughly 90% of them singletons. This sample was also put to use in a study of human thymus T cells.

What was sequenced was thymocytes. Receptors were obtained from a boy under two years old with a congenital heart defect. Both conserved end residues are part of each CDR3. D genes are given only for firm matches. Only some rows state a clone size, as once, few, many or a class for expanded clones.

abundance,j_gene,v_gene,d_gene,CDR3aa,CDR3nt
NA,TRBJ2-1,TRBV4-3,NA,CASSQDREEGGEYEQFF,TGCGCCAGCAGCCAAGATCGGGAGGAAGGGGGAGAGTATGAGCAGTTCTTC
NA,TRBJ2-2,TRBV9,NA,CASSPRGAGELFF,TGTGCCAGCAGCCCCAGGGGTGCCGGGGAGCTGTTTTTT
NA,TRBJ2-5,TRBV4-1,TRBD2,CASSPAGGTSGCETQYF,TGCGCCAGCAGCCCTGCTGGGGGCACTAGCGGTTGCGAGACCCAGTACTTC
NA,TRBJ2-3,TRBV5-5,TRBD2,CASSPRTSGKKDTQYF,TGTGCCAGCAGCCCTAGGACTAGCGGGAAAAAAGATACGCAGTATTTT
once,TRBJ2-1,TRBV20-1,NA,CSAAHSREQFF,TGCAGTGCTGCCCATAGTCGTGAGCAGTTCTTC
NA,TRBJ2-7,TRBV2,TRBD2,CASLGLAGVYEQYF,TGTGCCAGCTTAGGACTAGCGGGAGTTTATGAGCAGTACTTC
once,TRBJ1-3,TRBV25-1,NA,CASMEREKGNTIYF,TGTGCCAGCATGGAAAGGGAGAAGGGAAACACCATATATTTT
NA,TRBJ2-5,TRBV9,TRBD2,CASSVDVCGRPREETQYF,TGTGCCAGCAGCGTAGATGTTTGCGGGAGGCCCCGGGAAGAGACCCAGTACTTC
few,TRBJ1-3,TRBV5-6,NA,CASRPQGSGNTIYF,TGTGCCAGCAGACCGCAGGGATCTGGAAACACCATATATTTT
NA,TRBJ2-7,TRBV18,NA,CASSPPGHPASYEQYF,TGTGCCAGCTCACCACCGGGGCACCCGGCCTCCTACGAGCAGTACTTC
NA,TRBJ2-1,TRBV27,TRBD2,CASSLRLAGGSEQFF,TGTGCCAGCAGTTTAAGGCTAGCGGGAGGGAGTGAGCAGTTCTTC
NA,TRBJ2-5,TRBV10-2,TRBD2,CASRGVAGGKTQYF,TGCGCCAGCAGGGGGGTTGCGGGAGGGAAGACCCAGTACTTC
NA,TRBJ1-4,TRBV14,TRBD1,CASSQAPGQTEEKLFF,TGTGCCAGCAGCCAGGCGCCGGGACAGACAGAAGAAAAACTGTTTTTT
NA,TRBJ1-2,TRBV30,NA,CAWSPGASNSRDTCPLYGYTF,TGTGCCTGGAGCCCTGGGGCCAGTAACTCCCGGGACACCTGCCCCCTCTATGGCTACACCTTC
NA,TRBJ2-1,TRBV5-6,TRBD1,CASSLLPGQGAFSYNEQFF,TGTGCCAGCAGTTTGTTGCCGGGACAGGGGGCCTTCTCCTACAATGAGCAGTTCTTC
NA,TRBJ1-2,TRBV7-2,TRBD1,CASSDRDRGKGYTF,TGTGCCAGCAGCGACCGGGACAGGGGAAAAGGCTACACCTTC
NA,TRBJ2-2,TRBV11-2,TRBD2,CASSLDAGTRRSETGELFF,TGTGCCAGCAGCTTAGATGCCGGGACTAGGCGATCGGAAACCGGGGAGCTGTTTTTT
NA,TRBJ2-7,TRBV19,TRBD1,CASSTGQGTSEQYF,TGTGCCAGTAGTACGGGACAGGGAACGAGCGAGCAGTACTTC
NA,TRBJ2-4,TRBV4-3,TRBD2,CASSHWPRKQREGENIQYF,TGCGCCAGCAGCCACTGGCCCAGAAAACAGCGGGAGGGAGAAAACATTCAGTACTTC
NA,TRBJ2-4,TRBV13,NA,CASSQAVIAKNIQYF,TGTGCCAGCAGCCAAGCGGTCATAGCCAAAAACATTCAGTACTTC
NA,TRBJ2-5,TRBV30,NA,CAGGFGQETQYF,TGTGCCGGCGGATTCGGTCAAGAGACCCAGTACTTC
NA,TRBJ2-2,TRBV11-3,NA,CASSTTRGDTGELFF,TGTGCCAGCAGCACTACCAGGGGGGACACCGGGGAGCTGTTTTTT
NA,TRBJ2-5,TRBV5-6,TRBD2,CASSDGLAGIQETQYF,TGTGCCAGCAGCGACGGACTAGCGGGGATCCAAGAGACCCAGTACTTC
NA,TRBJ1-2,TRBV6-5,NA,CASSYSRTFYGYTF,TGTGCCAGCAGTTACTCGAGGACTTTCTATGGCTACACCTTC
NA,TRBJ2-2,TRBV5-1,NA,CASSQTLAGKNTGELFF,TGCGCCAGCAGCCAGACGTTGGCAGGGAAAAACACCGGGGAGCTGTTTTTT
NA,TRBJ2-1,TRBV5-1,TRBD2,CASSTGLAGVGNEQFF,TGCGCCAGCAGCACGGGACTAGCGGGAGTGGGAAATGAGCAGTTCTTC
few,TRBJ2-3,TRBV29-1,TRBD2,CSVEWPLAGTDTQYF,TGCAGCGTTGAATGGCCGCTAGCGGGGACAGATACGCAGTATTTT
NA,TRBJ1-2,TRBV4-3,TRBD1,CASSQQGAYGYTF,TGCGCCAGCAGCCAACAGGGGGCCTATGGCTACACCTTC
NA,TRBJ2-5,TRBV5-4,NA,CASSVPGGQETQYF,TGTGCCAGCAGCGTCCCCGGCGGCCAAGAGACCCAGTACTTC
NA,TRBJ1-2,TRBV2,NA,CASTWPAGAYYGYTF,TGTGCCAGCACCTGGCCCGCAGGGGCCTACTATGGCTACACCTTC
NA,TRBJ2-1,TRBV4-1,TRBD2,CASSSLAGNYNEQFF,TGCGCCAGCAGCTCCCTAGCGGGCAACTACAATGAGCAGTTCTTC
NA,TRBJ2-7,TRBV11-2,NA,CASSLVGLRDISSYEQYF,TGTGCCAGCAGCTTAGTGGGTCTCCGGGACATTAGCTCCTACGAGCAGTACTTC
NA,TRBJ2-7,TRBV6-5,NA,CASRPRSSYEQYF,TGTGCCAGCAGACCCCGGAGCTCCTACGAGCAGTACTTC
NA,TRBJ1-1,TRBV11-2,NA,CASSLDFLGGKSNTEAFF,TGTGCCAGCAGCTTAGATTTCCTGGGGGGAAAGTCGAACACTGAAGCTTTCTTT
NA,TRBJ1-5,TRBV18,NA,CASSPVGRTYSNQPQHF,TGTGCCAGCTCACCAGTGGGTAGGACTTATAGCAATCAGCCCCAGCATTTT
NA,TRBJ1-4,TRBV11-3,NA,CASSLVPSGSKREKLFF,TGTGCCAGCAGCTTAGTGCCGTCCGGGTCCAAACGGGAAAAACTGTTTTTT
NA,TRBJ1-5,TRBV25-1,TRBD1,CASSVTGTGSNQPQHF,TGTGCCAGCAGTGTTACCGGGACAGGGAGCAATCAGCCCCAGCATTTT
NA,TRBJ2-7,TRBV7-9,NA,CASSSSVNYEQYF,TGTGCCAGCAGCTCTAGCGTCAACTACGAGCAGTACTTC
few,TRBJ2-1,TRBV4-3,NA,CASSQDAELDEQFF,TGCGCCAGCAGCCAAGACGCCGAGCTCGATGAGCAGTTCTTC